Shown below are 13 T cell receptor beta chains from a single sample sequenced in a study of T cells in Graves' hyperthyroidism and ophthalmopathy. What was amplified from RNA transcripts were TCR beta CDR3 regions. Carried out on the TCR CDR3, a first-round RT-PCR used the HTBI primer set. Each CDR3 protein is one row after TCRdb ran MiXCR on the multiplex PCR reads. The data hold about 300,000 distinct CDR3 sequences, with 16% observed a single time. The source material was blood. These receptors were obtained from a man aged 30 to 39 with Graves' hyperthyroidism.

This sequence joins TRBV10-3 and TRBJ2-7, with 7 bases aligning to TRBD2. Germline trimming cut 4 bases from V and 7 bases from J; bases unmatched to any gene: 7. The CDR3 has 13 amino acids. Germline V gene sequence: CDR1 ENHRY, CDR2 SYGVKD. The CDR3 DNA is TGTGCCATCAGTGCAGCGGGACTCGGGGAGCAGTACTTC. It specifies CAISAAGLGEQYF.

This clonotype was recorded at least ten times. The genes are TRBV30 and TRBJ1-5, with 7 bases aligning to TRBD1. J was trimmed by 7 bases and V by 5 bases; bases with no gene match: 5. From germline, CDR1 is GTSNPN and CDR2 SVGIG (reference sequence). The CDR3 length is 12 residues. The CDR3 DNA reads TGTGCCTGGGCGCACAGGGGACAGCCCCAGCATTTT. Translation: CAWAHRGQPQHF.

This clonotype was picked up a small number of times. The genes are TRBV2 and TRBJ1-6, with D uncertain. The CDR3 loop spans 14 amino acids. Germline V gene data show CDR1 as SNHLY and CDR2 as FYNNEI. The V gene lost 2 bases and the J gene lost 7 bases, with 9 bases spanning the gap. The CDR3 spells CASSEMGYNSPLHF. DNA of the CDR3: TGTGCCAGCAGTGAAATGGGGTACAATTCACCCCTCCACTTT.

The chain joins TRBV18 to TRBJ2-1, with D hard to call. CDR1 is KGHSH and CDR2 is LQKENI in the germline V gene. CDR3 size: 16 residues. Trimming stripped 2 bases from V and 6 bases from J, with 17 bases between. The CDR3 here is CASSPDLARAVNEQFF. The CDR3 DNA is TGTGCCAGCTCACCAGACTTAGCCCGGGCGGTCAATGAGCAGTTCTTC.

The chain couples TRBV7-9 to TRBJ2-1, with 7 positions matching TRBD2. After removal of 5 bases from V and 6 bases from J, the junction contained 13 bases not matched to a gene. The CDR3 contains 16 residues. Looked up from germline, CDR1 is SEHNR and CDR2 is FQNEAQ (reference sequence). DNA for the CDR3: TGTGCCAGCAGCCCGTACCGGGGGGTGGCCGGCAATGAGCAGTTCTTC. Translated, it gives CASSPYRGVAGNEQFF. Looking up the rest from reference TRBV7-9 and TRBJ2-1 gives the full variable domain: DTGVSQNPRHKITKRGQNVTFRCDPISEHNRLYWYRQTLGQGPEFLTYFQNEAQLEKSRLLSDRFSAERPKGSFSTLEIQRTEQGDSAMYLCASSPYRGVAGNEQFFGPGTRLTVL.

This clonotype has only a few counts. V and J are TRBV6-5 and TRBJ2-1; D unclear. The CDR3 is made up of 14 amino acids. The germline V gene encodes CDR1 MNHEY and CDR2 SVGAGI. Deletions cut 0 bases from V and 3 bases from J, with 6 bases between. The CDR3 reads CASSYSDGYNEQFF. The CDR3 coding sequence is TGTGCCAGCAGTTACTCGGATGGCTACAATGAGCAGTTCTTC.

This clonotype was counted many times. The chain links TRBV2 to TRBJ1-2, with D perhaps TRBD1 (6 bases). Per the germline V gene, CDR1 is SNHLY and CDR2 is FYNNEI. Trimming shortened V by 6 bases and J by 2 bases, and 10 bases separated the two germline ends. The CDR3 runs 13 residues. CDR3 sequence reads: CASSRGQNYGYTF. The CDR3 nucleotides read TGTGCCAGCAGCCGAGGACAGAACTATGGCTACACCTTC.

The table lists this clonotype with many counts. V gene TRBV3-1 combines with J gene TRBJ1-2; D remains unclear. Germline CDR1 reads LGHDT; CDR2 reads YNNKEL (reference sequence). This CDR3 region has 15 residues. Trimming removed 2 bases at V and 4 bases at J, with 14 bases between. CDR3 in amino acids: CASSQPTSGFYGYTF. The CDR3 DNA is TGTGCCAGCAGCCAACCGACTTCAGGATTCTATGGCTACACCTTC.

The chain links TRBV20-1 to TRBJ2-1, with no clear D. V dropped 2 bases and J dropped 4 bases, with 12 bases sitting between them. The germline V gene encodes CDR1 DFQATT and CDR2 SNEGSKA (reference sequence). The CDR3 covers 14 residues. The CDR3 sequence: CSARRLGLYNEQFF. CDR3 nucleotide sequence: TGCAGTGCTAGAAGGTTAGGGCTATACAATGAGCAGTTCTTC.

The CDR3: CASSTTPNTEAFF. In DNA, the CDR3 is TGTGCCAGCAGCACGACACCGAACACTGAAGCTTTCTTT. The chain has TRBV7-3 and TRBJ1-1, with D unclear. From germline, CDR1 is SGHTA and CDR2 FQGTGA. This CDR3 has 13 residues. The V end was cut by 5 bases, the J end by 1 base, with 8 bases between.

The chain uses TRBV27 and TRBJ1-2; D is possibly TRBD1 (5 bases). Trimming cost V 0 bases and J 4 bases, with 9 bases left between them. The germline CDR1 and CDR2 sequences are MNHEY and SMNVEV (reference sequence). This CDR3 contains 14 residues. The CDR3 bases are TGTGCCAGCAGTTTATCCCGGGGGGTCTATGGCTACACCTTC. It translates to CASSLSRGVYGYTF.

The V gene is TRBV3-1, the J gene TRBJ2-3, with D unresolved. Germline CDR1 and CDR2: LGHDT and YNNKEL (reference sequence). The CDR3 is made up of 20 amino acids. Trimming took 3 bases from V and 0 from J, leaving 25 bases between them. The CDR3 loop is CASSQEVLGFGLLSTDTQYF. CDR3 bases: TGTGCCAGCAGCCAGGAAGTTCTAGGGTTTGGATTACTTAGCACAGATACGCAGTATTTT.

The J gene is TRBJ2-6, the V gene TRBV6-1, with TRBD1 matching 7 bases. The germline CDR1 and CDR2 sequences are MNHNS and SASEGT. Losses at the gene ends were 5 bases for V and 4 bases for J; bases not matched to a gene: 11. The length of the CDR3 is 17 residues. The CDR3 loop is CASSSGTALAGANVLTF. DNA for the CDR3: TGTGCCAGCAGTTCGGGGACAGCCCTCGCCGGGGCCAACGTCCTGACTTTC.